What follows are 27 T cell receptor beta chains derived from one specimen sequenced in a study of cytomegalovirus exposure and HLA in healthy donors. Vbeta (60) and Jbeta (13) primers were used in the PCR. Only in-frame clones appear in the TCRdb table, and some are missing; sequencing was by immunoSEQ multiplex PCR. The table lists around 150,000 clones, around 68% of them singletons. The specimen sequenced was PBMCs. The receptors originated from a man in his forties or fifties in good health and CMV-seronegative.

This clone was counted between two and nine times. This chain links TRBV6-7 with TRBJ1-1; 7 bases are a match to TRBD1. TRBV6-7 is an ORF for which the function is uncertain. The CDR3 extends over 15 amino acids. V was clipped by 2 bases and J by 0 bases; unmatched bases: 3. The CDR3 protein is CASSYRDSMNTEAFF. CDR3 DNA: TGTGCCAGCAGTTACCGGGACAGCATGAACACTGAAGCTTTCTTT.

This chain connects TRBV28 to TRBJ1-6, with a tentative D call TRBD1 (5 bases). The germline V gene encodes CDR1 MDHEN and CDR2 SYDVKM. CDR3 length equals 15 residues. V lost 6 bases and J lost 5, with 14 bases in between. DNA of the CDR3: TGTGCCAGCAGCCCCAAGCAAGGGGATAATTCACCCCTCCACTTT. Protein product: CASSPKQGDNSPLHF.

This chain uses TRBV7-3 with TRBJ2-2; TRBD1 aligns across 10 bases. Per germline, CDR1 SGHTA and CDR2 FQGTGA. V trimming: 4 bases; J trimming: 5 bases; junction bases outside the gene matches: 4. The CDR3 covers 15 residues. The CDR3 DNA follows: TGTGCCAGCAGCTCCGACAGGGGGCTTACCGGGGAGCTGTTTTTT. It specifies CASSSDRGLTGELFF.

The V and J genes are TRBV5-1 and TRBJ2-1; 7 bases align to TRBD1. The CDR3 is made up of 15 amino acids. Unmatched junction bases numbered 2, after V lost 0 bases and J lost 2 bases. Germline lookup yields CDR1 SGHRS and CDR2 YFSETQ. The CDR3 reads CASSLGQGPYNEQFF. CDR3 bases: TGCGCCAGCAGCTTGGGACAGGGCCCCTACAATGAGCAGTTCTTC.

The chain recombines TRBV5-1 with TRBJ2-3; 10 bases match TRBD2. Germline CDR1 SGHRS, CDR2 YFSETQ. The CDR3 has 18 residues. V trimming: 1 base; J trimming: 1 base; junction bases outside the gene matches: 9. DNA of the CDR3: TGCGCCAGCAGCTTGTTGGTAGGGCTAGCGGGGGGCACAGATACGCAGTATTTT. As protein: CASSLLVGLAGGTDTQYF.

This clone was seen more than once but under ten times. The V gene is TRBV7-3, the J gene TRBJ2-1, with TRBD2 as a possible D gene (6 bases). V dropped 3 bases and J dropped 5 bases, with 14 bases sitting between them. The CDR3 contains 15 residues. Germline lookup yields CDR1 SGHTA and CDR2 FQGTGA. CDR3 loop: CASSLGPGTHNEQFF. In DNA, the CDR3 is TGTGCCAGCAGCTTGGGCCCCGGGACTCACAATGAGCAGTTCTTC.

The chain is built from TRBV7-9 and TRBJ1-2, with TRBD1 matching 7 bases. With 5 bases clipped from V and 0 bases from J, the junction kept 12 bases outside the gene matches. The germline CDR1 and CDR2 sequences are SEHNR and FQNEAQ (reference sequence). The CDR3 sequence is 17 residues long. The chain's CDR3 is CASSARDRYSPNYGYTF. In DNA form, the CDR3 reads TGTGCCAGCAGCGCCCGGGACAGATATTCCCCTAACTATGGCTACACCTTC.

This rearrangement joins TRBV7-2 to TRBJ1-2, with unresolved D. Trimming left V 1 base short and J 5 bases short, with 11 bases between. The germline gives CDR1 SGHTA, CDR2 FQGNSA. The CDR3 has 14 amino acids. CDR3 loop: CASSLGPGGYGYTF. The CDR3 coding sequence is TGTGCCAGCAGCTTAGGGCCAGGAGGATATGGCTACACCTTC.

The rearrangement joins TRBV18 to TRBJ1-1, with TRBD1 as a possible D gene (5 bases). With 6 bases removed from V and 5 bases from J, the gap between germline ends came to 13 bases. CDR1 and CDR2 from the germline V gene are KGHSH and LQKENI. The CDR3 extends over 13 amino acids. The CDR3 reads CASSRDRGTEAFF. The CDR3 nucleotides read TGTGCCAGCTCCCGAGACCGGGGGACTGAAGCTTTCTTT.

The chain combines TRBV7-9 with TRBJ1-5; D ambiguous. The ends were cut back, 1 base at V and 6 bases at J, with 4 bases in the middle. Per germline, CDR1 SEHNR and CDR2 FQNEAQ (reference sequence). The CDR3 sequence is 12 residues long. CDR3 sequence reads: CASSLGGQPQHF. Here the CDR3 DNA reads TGTGCCAGCAGCTTAGGCGGTCAGCCCCAGCATTTT.

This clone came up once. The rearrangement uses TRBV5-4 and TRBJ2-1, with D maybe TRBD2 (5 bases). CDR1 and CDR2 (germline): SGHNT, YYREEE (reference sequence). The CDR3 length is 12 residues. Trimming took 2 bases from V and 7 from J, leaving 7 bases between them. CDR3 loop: CASSFPGNEQFF. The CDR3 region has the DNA TGTGCCAGCAGCTTTCCGGGGAATGAGCAGTTCTTC.

CDR3 sequence reads: CASRGGGADNEQFF. The DNA of the CDR3 is TGTGCCAGCAGGGGCGGGGGGGCCGACAATGAGCAGTTCTTC. The chain combines TRBV2 with TRBJ2-1, with 9 bases matching TRBD2. Trimming removed 6 bases from V and 5 bases from J; junction bases left unmatched: 5. CDR3 size: 14 residues. From germline, CDR1 is SNHLY and CDR2 FYNNEI.

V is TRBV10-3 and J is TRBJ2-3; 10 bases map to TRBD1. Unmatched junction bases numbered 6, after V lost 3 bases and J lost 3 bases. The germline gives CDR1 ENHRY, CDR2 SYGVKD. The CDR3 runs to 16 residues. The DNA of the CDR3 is TGTGCCATCAGTGACTCTCGGACAGGGGGGACAGATACGCAGTATTTT. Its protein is CAISDSRTGGTDTQYF.

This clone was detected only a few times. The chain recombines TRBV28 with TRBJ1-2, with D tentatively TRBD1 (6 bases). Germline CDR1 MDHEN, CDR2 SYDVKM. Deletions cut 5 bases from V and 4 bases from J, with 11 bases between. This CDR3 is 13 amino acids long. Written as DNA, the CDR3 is TGTGCCAGCAGTCTTTTACAGGGCTATGGCTACACCTTC. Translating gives CASSLLQGYGYTF.

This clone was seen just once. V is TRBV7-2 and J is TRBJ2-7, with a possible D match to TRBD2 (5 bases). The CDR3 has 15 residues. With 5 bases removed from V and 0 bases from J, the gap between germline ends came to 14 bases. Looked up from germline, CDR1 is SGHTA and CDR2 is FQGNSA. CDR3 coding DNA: TGTGCCAGCAGCCGGTCTCAGGACTTCTCCTACGAGCAGTACTTC. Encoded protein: CASSRSQDFSYEQYF.

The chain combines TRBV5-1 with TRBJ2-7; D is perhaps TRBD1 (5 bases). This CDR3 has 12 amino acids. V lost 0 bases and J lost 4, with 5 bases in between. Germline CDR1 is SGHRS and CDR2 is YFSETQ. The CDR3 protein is CASSLEGYEQYF. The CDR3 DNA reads TGCGCCAGCAGCTTGGAGGGGTACGAGCAGTACTTC.

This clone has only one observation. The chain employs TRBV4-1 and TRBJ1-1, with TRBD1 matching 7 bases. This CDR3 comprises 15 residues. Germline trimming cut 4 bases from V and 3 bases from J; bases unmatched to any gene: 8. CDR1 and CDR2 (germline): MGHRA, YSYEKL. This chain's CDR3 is CASSPGDRFHTEAFF. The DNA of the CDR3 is TGCGCCAGCAGCCCCGGGGACAGATTCCACACTGAAGCTTTCTTT.

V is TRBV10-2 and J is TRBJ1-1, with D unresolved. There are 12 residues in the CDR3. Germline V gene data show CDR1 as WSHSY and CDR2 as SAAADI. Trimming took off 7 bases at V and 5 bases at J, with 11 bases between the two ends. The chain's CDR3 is CASTAGGTEAFF. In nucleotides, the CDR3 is TGCGCCAGCACTGCGGGTGGAACTGAAGCTTTCTTT.

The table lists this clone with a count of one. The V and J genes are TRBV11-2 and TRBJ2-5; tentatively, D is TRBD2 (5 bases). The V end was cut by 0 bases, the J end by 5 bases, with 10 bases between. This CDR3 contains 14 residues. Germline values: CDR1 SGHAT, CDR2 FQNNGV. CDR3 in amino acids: CASSLELEMETQYF. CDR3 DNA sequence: TGTGCCAGCAGCTTAGAACTAGAGATGGAGACCCAGTACTTC.

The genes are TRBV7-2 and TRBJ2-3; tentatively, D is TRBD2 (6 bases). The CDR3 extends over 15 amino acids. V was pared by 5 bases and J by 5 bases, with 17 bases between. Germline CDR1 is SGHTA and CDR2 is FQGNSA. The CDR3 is CASSLQSGPVDTQYF. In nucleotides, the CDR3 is TGTGCCAGCAGCCTACAAAGCGGGCCGGTAGATACGCAGTATTTT.

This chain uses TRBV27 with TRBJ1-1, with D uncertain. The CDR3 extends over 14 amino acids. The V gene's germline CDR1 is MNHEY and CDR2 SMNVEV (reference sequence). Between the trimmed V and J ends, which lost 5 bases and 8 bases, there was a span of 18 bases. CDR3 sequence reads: CASSPDFRKGEAFF. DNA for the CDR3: TGTGCCAGCAGTCCGGACTTTAGGAAGGGAGAAGCTTTCTTT.

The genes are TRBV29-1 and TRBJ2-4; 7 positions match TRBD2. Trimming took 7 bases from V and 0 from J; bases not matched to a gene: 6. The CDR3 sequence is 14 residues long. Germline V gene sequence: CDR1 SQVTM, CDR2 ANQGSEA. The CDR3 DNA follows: TGCAGCGCCCGGGGGGAACTAGCCAAAAACATTCAGTACTTC. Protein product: CSARGELAKNIQYF.

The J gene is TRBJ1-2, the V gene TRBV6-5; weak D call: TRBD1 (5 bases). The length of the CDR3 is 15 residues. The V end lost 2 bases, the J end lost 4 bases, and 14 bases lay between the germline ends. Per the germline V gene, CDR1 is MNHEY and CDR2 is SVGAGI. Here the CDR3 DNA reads TGTGCCAGCAGTTACAACGGCAGGGCCTCCTATGGCTACACCTTC. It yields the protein CASSYNGRASYGYTF.

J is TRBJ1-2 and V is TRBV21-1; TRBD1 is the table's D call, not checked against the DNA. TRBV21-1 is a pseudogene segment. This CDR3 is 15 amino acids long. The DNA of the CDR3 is TGTGCCAGCAGCGGGGGGGACAGGGCGTTTGCTGGCTACACCTTC. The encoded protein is CASSGGDRAFAGYTF.

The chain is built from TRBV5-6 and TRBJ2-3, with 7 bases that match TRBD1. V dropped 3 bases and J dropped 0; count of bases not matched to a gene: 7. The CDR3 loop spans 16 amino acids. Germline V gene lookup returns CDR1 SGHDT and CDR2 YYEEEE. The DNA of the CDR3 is TGTGCCAGCAGCTCGACCGGGACAGTTAGCACAGATACGCAGTATTTT. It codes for CASSSTGTVSTDTQYF.

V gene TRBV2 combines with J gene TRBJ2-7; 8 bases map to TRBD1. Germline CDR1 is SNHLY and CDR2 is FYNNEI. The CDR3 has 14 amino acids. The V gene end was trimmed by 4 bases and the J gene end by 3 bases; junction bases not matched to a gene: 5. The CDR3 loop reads CASSVDRAFYEQYF. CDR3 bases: TGTGCCAGCAGTGTGGACAGGGCTTTCTACGAGCAGTACTTC.

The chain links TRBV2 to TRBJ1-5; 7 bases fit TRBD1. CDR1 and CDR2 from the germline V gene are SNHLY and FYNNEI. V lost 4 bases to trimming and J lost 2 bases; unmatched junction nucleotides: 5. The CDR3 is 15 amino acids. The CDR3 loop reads CASSGQGLGNQPQHF. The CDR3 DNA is TGTGCCAGCAGTGGACAGGGTTTGGGCAATCAGCCCCAGCATTTT.